Each of the 15 T cell receptor beta chains below was sequenced from the same sample in a study of blood T cell repertoires in COVID-19. Sequencing used immunoSEQ multiplex PCR; TCRdb keeps in-frame clones, though not all of them. Among roughly 180,000 clones listed, 80% to 85% were seen once. The source material was peripheral blood. These receptors were obtained from a middle-aged woman with COVID-19, enrolled during active disease.

The chain joins TRBV11-2 to TRBJ2-7, with TRBD2 as a possible D gene (5 bases). This CDR3 contains 11 residues. The V gene's germline CDR1 is SGHAT and CDR2 FQNNGV. V lost 4 bases to trimming and J lost 5 bases, with 6 bases between them. The CDR3 DNA follows: TGTGCCAGCAGCTCGGGGAACGAGCAGTACTTC. Translating gives CASSSGNEQYF.

The gene calls are TRBV5-1 and TRBJ1-2; D not certain. The CDR3 has 14 residues. The germline V gene encodes CDR1 SGHRS and CDR2 YFSETQ. Between the trimmed V and J ends, which lost 3 bases and 5 bases, there was a span of 14 bases. CDR3 region: CASSYGDLEYGYTF. CDR3 in DNA: TGCGCCAGCAGCTACGGTGATCTAGAATATGGCTACACCTTC.

Concerning this clone itself: At one end the junction does not follow the germline gene, possibly because of a read error. The rearrangement joins TRBV7-7 to TRBJ2-5; D remains ambiguous. Germline V gene sequence: CDR1 SSHAT, CDR2 FNYEAQ (reference sequence). CDR3 length: 12 amino acids. The CDR3 here is CASSLGFGDQYF. CDR3 bases: TGTGCTAGCAGCTTAGGGTTCGGAGACCAGTACTTC.

This rearrangement joins TRBV18 to TRBJ2-1, with 7 bases that match TRBD2. Trimming cost V 0 bases and J 4 bases; bases outside gene matches: 9. This CDR3 region has 17 residues. CDR1 KGHSH and CDR2 LQKENI come from the germline V gene. For the CDR3, the DNA is TGTGCCAGCTCACCACCGATCTCCAGCGGGGCTTACAATGAGCAGTTCTTC. Translated: CASSPPISSGAYNEQFF.

In this sample, this clone turned up once. The rearrangement uses TRBV20-1 and TRBJ2-1; D is uncertain. Looked up from germline, CDR1 is DFQATT and CDR2 is SNEGSKA (reference sequence). The CDR3 extends over 11 amino acids. V dropped 7 bases and J dropped 4 bases, with 8 bases sitting between them. CDR3 protein: CSGPEYNEQFF. DNA for the CDR3: TGCAGTGGCCCGGAGTACAATGAGCAGTTCTTC.

In this sample, this clone turned up a few times. This sequence joins TRBV11-1 and TRBJ1-3; D not resolved. The CDR3 extends over 14 amino acids. The V end was cut by 4 bases, the J end by 0 bases, with 7 bases between. Germline V CDR1 and CDR2: SGHAT, FQDESV (reference sequence). DNA of the CDR3: TGTGCCAGCAGCTCCTCCTCCTCTGGAAACACCATATATTTT. Amino acid sequence: CASSSSSSGNTIYF.

The rearrangement uses TRBV2 and TRBJ2-3, with unresolved D. The V gene's germline CDR1 is SNHLY and CDR2 FYNNEI. The germline V and J ends were trimmed by 8 bases and 0 bases, with 6 bases remaining between them. This CDR3 has 12 residues. The CDR3 DNA is TGTGCCAGCCTCCTTAGCACAGATACGCAGTATTTT. Translation gives CASLLSTDTQYF.

The chain combines TRBV5-1 with TRBJ1-5, with D possibly matching TRBD1 (5 bases). The CDR3 totals 15 residues. V was cut by 4 bases and J by 1 base, with 12 bases left in between. Germline CDR1 is SGHRS and CDR2 is YFSETQ. CDR3 coding DNA: TGCGCCAGCAGCGTCGCAGGGAAGAGCAATCAGCCCCAGCATTTT. Encoded protein: CASSVAGKSNQPQHF. Complete variable domain (other parts from reference TRBV5-1 and TRBJ1-5): KAGVTQTPRYLIKTRGQQVTLSCSPISGHRSVSWYQQTPGQGLQFLFEYFSETQRNKGNFPGRFSGRQFSNSRSEMNVSTLELGDSALYLCASSVAGKSNQPQHFGDGTRLSIL.

This clone turned up a few times. This chain connects TRBV27 to TRBJ1-1; D is ambiguous. The germline CDR1 and CDR2 sequences are MNHEY and SMNVEV (reference sequence). Trimming shortened V by 3 bases and J by 1 base, and 9 bases separated the two germline ends. The CDR3 runs to 14 residues. The CDR3 sequence: CASSFIASNTEAFF. In nucleotides, the CDR3 is TGTGCCAGCAGTTTTATAGCCTCGAACACTGAAGCTTTCTTT.

This rearrangement joins TRBV6-5 to TRBJ1-3; D remains ambiguous. V lost 7 bases and J 0 bases, leaving 7 bases between the germline ends. This CDR3 has 13 amino acids. CDR1 is MNHEY and CDR2 is SVGAGI in the germline V gene. CDR3 coding DNA: TGTGCCAGCAATGTTCTCTCTGGAAACACCATATATTTT. It codes for CASNVLSGNTIYF.

The gene calls are TRBV5-4 and TRBJ2-6, with no clear D. The germline V gene encodes CDR1 SGHNT and CDR2 YYREEE (reference sequence). The CDR3 loop spans 15 amino acids. Trimming pared 3 bases from V and 6 bases from J, leaving 13 bases between. The chain's CDR3 is CASSSLPEKANVLTF. The CDR3 DNA reads TGTGCCAGCAGCTCCCTCCCGGAGAAGGCCAACGTCCTGACTTTC.

The chain joins TRBV18 to TRBJ1-5; 10 positions match TRBD1. V shed 3 bases, J shed 7 bases, and the junction held 9 bases outside the gene matches. The germline CDR1 and CDR2 sequences are KGHSH and LQKENI. The CDR3 is 16 amino acids. CDR3 residues: CASSPLGQGNSQPQHF. Here the CDR3 DNA reads TGTGCCAGCTCACCTTTGGGACAGGGGAATTCGCAGCCCCAGCATTTT.

The chain links TRBV5-6 to TRBJ1-2; the D gene is possibly TRBD1 (5 bases). CDR3 size: 15 residues. Germline V gene lookup returns CDR1 SGHDT and CDR2 YYEEEE. V was clipped by 3 bases and J by 4 bases, with 16 bases between them. CDR3 in amino acids: CASSSTPGDFYGYTF. The CDR3 DNA is TGTGCCAGCAGCTCTACCCCTGGGGACTTCTATGGCTACACCTTC.

The rearrangement uses TRBV18 and TRBJ1-3, with unresolved D. Germline CDR1 KGHSH, CDR2 LQKENI. V was trimmed by 6 bases and J by 4 bases, leaving 19 bases between them. The CDR3 length is 16 residues. In DNA form, the CDR3 reads TGTGCCAGCTCCCTGTGGCATCCCCCAGGAGGAAACACCATATATTTT. It specifies CASSLWHPPGGNTIYF.

The chain links TRBV6-5 to TRBJ1-6; 7 positions agree with TRBD1. Losses at the gene ends were 8 bases for V and 8 bases for J; bases not matched to a gene: 0. This CDR3 is built from 11 residues. In germline, CDR1 is MNHEY, CDR2 SVGAGI. The DNA of the CDR3 is TGTGCCAGCCAGGGGGATTCACCCCTCCACTTT. Encoded protein: CASQGDSPLHF.